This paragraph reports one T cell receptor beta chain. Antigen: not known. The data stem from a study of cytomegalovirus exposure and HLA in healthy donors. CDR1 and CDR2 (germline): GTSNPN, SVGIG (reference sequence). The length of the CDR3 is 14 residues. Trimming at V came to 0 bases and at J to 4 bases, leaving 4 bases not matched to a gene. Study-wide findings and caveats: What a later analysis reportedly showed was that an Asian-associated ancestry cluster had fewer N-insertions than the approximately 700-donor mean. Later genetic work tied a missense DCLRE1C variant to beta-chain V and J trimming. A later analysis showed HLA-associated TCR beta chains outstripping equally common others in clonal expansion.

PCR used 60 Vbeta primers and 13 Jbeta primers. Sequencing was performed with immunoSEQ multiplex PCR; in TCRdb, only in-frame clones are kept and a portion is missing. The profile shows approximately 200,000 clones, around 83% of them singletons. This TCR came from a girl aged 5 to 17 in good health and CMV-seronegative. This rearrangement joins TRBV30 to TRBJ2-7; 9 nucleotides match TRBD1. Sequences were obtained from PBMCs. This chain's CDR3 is CAWSVGTGKYEQYF. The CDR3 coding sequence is TGTGCCTGGAGTGTAGGGACAGGGAAGTACGAGCAGTACTTC.